The text below deals with one TCR beta chain. Its specificity is not known. The read is 3 residues too short to cover the CDR3 end, so that end is filled in from the germline J gene. V was trimmed by 4 bases and J by 2 bases, leaving 12 bases between them. The length of the CDR3 is 14 residues. CDR1 and CDR2 from the germline V gene are MNHNS and SASEGT. This specimen comes from a study of T cells in women clearing cervical HPV infection. Across the study: Cases were women with histologically confirmed HPV16-related CIN3 or worse, including a couple of invasive cancers. General observations from the study: T-cell numbers per sample were unknown and may explain richness differences. TRBV6-7 relative abundance averaged roughly 0.1% in cases and around 0.17% in controls.

TCRdb's copy holds only in-frame clones and misses some; the assay was immunoSEQ multiplex PCR. Its table lists tens of thousands of clones. The TCR was taken from a woman between 18 and 75 years old with a cervical HPV16 infection that either progressed to CIN3+ or cleared (not recorded which). The rearrangement uses TRBV6-1 and TRBJ2-7, with a possible D match to TRBD1 (5 bases). The sample consisted of blood buffy coat. Partial CDR3 DNA: TGTGCCAGCAGTGGAACAGGCCAACCCTACGAG. It specifies CASSGTGQPYE. The complete CDR3 protein is CASSGTGQPYEQYF.